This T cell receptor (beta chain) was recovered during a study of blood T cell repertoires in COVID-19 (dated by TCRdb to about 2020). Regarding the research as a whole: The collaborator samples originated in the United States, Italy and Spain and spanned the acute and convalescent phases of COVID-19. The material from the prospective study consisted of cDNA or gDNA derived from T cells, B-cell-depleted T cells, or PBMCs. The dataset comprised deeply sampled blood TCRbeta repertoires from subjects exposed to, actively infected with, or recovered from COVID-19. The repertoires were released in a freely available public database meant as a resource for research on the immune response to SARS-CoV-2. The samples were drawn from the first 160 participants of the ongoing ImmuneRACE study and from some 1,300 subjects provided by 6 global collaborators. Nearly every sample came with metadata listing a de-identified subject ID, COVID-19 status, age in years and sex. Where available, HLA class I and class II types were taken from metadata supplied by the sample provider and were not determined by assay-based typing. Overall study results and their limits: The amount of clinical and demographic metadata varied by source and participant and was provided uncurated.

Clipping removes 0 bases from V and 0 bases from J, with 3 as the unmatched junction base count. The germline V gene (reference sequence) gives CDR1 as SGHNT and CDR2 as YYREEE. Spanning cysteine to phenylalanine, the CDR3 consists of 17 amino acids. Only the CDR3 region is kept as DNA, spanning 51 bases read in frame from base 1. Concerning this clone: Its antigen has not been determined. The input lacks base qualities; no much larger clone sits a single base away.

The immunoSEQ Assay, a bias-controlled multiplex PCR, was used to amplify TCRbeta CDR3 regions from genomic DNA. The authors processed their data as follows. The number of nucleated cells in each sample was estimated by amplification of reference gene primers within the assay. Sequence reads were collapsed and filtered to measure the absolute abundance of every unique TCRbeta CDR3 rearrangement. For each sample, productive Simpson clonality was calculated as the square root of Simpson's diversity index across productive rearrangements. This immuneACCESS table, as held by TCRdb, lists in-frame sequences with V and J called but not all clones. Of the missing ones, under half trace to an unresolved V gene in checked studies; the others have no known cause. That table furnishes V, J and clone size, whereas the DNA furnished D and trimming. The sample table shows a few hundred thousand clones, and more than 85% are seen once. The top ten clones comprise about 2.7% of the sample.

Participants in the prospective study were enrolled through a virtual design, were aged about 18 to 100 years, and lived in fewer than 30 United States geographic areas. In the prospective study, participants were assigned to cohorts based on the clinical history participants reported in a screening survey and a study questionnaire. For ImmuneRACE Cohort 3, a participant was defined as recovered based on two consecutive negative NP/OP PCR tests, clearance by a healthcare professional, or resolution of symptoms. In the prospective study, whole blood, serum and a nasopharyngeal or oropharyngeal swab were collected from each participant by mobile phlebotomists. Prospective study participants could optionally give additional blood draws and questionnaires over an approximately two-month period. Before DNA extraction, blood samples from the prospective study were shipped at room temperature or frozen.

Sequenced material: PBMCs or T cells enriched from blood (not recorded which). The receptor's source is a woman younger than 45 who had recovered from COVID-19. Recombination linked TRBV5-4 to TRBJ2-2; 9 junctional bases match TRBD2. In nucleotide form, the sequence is TGTGCCAGCAGCTTGGGACCTAGCGGGACGAACACCGGGGAGCTGTTTTTT. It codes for CASSLGPSGTNTGELFF.